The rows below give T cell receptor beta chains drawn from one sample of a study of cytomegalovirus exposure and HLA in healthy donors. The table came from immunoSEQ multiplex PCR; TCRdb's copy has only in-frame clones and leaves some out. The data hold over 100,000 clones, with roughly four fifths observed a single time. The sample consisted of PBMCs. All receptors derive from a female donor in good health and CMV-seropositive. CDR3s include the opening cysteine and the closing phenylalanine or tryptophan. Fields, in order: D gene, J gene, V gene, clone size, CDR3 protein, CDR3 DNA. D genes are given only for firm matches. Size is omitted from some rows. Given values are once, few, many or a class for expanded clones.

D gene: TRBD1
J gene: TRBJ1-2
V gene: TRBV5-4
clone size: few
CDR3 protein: CASTSGTGYGYTF
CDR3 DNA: TGTGCCAGCACGTCCGGGACAGGCTATGGCTACACCTTC

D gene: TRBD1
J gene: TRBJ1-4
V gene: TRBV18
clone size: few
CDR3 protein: CASSPRQGVNEKLFF
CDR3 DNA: TGTGCCAGCTCACCACGGCAGGGGGTGAATGAAAAACTGTTTTTT

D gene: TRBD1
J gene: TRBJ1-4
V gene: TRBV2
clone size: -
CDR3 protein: CASTGTGGNEKLFF
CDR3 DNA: TGTGCCAGTACCGGGACAGGGGGAAATGAAAAACTGTTTTTT

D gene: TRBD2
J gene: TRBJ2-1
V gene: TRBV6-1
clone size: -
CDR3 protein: CASSASGGYNEQFF
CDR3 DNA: TGTGCCAGCAGTGCTAGCGGGGGCTACAATGAGCAGTTCTTC

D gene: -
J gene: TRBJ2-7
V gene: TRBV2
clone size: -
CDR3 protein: CASSGTGYEQYF
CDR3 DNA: TGTGCCAGCAGTGGTACAGGTTACGAGCAGTACTTC

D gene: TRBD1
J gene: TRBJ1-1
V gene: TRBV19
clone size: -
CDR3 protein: CASRSGTANTEAFF
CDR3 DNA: TGTGCCAGTAGGTCCGGGACAGCAAACACTGAAGCTTTCTTT

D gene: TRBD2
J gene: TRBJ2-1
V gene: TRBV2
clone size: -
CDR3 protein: CASTVLAGYNEQFF
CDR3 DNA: TGTGCCAGCACCGTACTAGCGGGCTACAATGAGCAGTTCTTC

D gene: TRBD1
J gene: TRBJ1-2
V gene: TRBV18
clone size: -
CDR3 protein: CASFSIQGNYGYTF
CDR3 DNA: TGTGCCAGCTTCTCCATACAGGGGAACTATGGCTACACCTTC

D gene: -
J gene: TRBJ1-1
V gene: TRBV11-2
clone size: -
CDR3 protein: CASSSARLGNTEAFF
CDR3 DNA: TGTGCCAGCAGCTCAGCGCGGCTCGGTAACACTGAAGCTTTCTTT

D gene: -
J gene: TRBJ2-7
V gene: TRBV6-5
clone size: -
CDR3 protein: CASSSTDSILEQYF
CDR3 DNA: TGTGCCAGCAGTTCTACGGACAGTATACTCGAGCAGTACTTC

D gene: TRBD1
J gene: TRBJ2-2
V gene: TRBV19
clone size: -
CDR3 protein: CASSLTGVRAGELFF
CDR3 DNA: TGTGCCAGTAGTTTGACAGGGGTGAGGGCCGGGGAGCTGTTTTTT